This TCR beta chain derives from a study of tumor-infiltrating lymphocytes in primary liver carcinoma. Starting from approximately 500 ng of total RNA, TCR beta cDNA was produced with a primer in the constant region. It was through three nested multiplex PCR rounds of slightly modified ARM-PCR that TCR beta libraries arose. Amplification in the first two PCR rounds was performed using TRBV1-TRBV30 forward primers and a C-beta reverse primer for around 11 cycles each. TCRdb independently ran MiXCR on the multiplex PCR reads; one entry per CDR3 protein. The table lists approximately 340,000 distinct CDR3 sequences, about two thirds of them singletons. Researchers drew blood RNA from unsorted whole blood and extracted germline DNA as well. V lost 4 bases and J lost 1, with 32 bases in between. The CDR3 is made up of 21 amino acids. The germline V gene encodes CDR1 SGHRS and CDR2 YFSETQ.

The chain carries TRBV5-1 and TRBJ1-1; D perhaps matches TRBD1 (5 bases). This receptor was obtained from a man in his forties with primary liver carcinoma and hepatitis B virus infection. Sequenced: peripheral blood. In DNA, the CDR3 is TGCGCCAGCAGCCTTACGCTACAAACGCTCAGACCGAACGGGACGAACACTGAAGCTTTCTTT. Encoded protein: CASSLTLQTLRPNGTNTEAFF.